This section outlines one T cell receptor (beta chain) sequence together with its context. Its antigen is still unknown. The data derive from a study of shared clonotypes between healthy human individuals. Looking at the study overall: Each donor contributed plates that comprised three CD4 naive, three CD4 memory, two CD8 naive and one CD8 memory. Overall study results and limits: The study found about 5% of naive CD4 clonotypes shared across several donors. Sorted-subset samples were not fully sequenced, rarefaction indicated.

The repertoire was sequenced with immunoSEQ multiplex PCR; TCRdb's copy has only in-frame clones and lacks some. The sample carries roughly 550,000 clones, nearly 97% recorded once. The CDR3 sequence is 15 residues long. The V gene's germline CDR1 is MGHRA and CDR2 YSYEKL. The naive CD8 population came from CD45RO-negative cells selected for CCR7, without terminally differentiated effector memory CD45RA+ cells. Caucasian adults living in Nashville, Tennessee, provided all samples. Material for sequencing was naive CD8+ T cells sorted from blood. The sequence was obtained from a young woman in good health. V gene TRBV4-1 combines with J gene TRBJ2-5; 9 positions match TRBD1. The J call may not be correct, given that the DNA end is closer to TRBJ2-7. The CDR3 sequence is CASSVGWTGDYEQYF. In nucleotides, the CDR3 is TGCGCCAGCAGCGTAGGGTGGACAGGGGACTACGAGCAGTACTTC.